The sequence of this T cell receptor (beta chain) was determined in a study of blood T cell repertoires in COVID-19 (dated by TCRdb to between 2020 and 2021). With respect to the entire study: Samples from collaborators originated in the United States, Italy and Spain and spanned both the acute and convalescent phases of COVID-19. The material from the prospective study consisted of cDNA or gDNA derived from T cells, B-cell-depleted T cells, or PBMCs. Deeply sampled blood TCRbeta repertoires from subjects exposed to, actively infected with, or recovered from COVID-19 were included in the dataset. The repertoires were released in a freely available public database meant as a resource for research on the immune response to SARS-CoV-2. The samples were drawn from the first 160 participants of the ongoing ImmuneRACE study and from more than 1,000 subjects provided by 6 global collaborators. Sample metadata almost always included a de-identified subject ID, COVID-19 status, age in years and sex. Where HLA class I and class II types were available, the types were taken from metadata supplied by the sample provider, not from assay-based typing. Findings and caveats that apply to the study as a whole: How much clinical and demographic metadata was included differed by source and by participant, and the metadata was provided uncurated.

Enrolling through a virtual design, the prospective study's participants ranged in age from roughly 18 to 95 years and lived across roughly 23 United States geographic areas. Cohort assignment in the prospective study relied on participant-reported clinical history from a screening survey and a study questionnaire. ImmuneRACE Cohort 3 recovered participants were defined by two consecutive negative NP/OP PCR tests, healthcare professional clearance, or symptom resolution. Each participant in the prospective study had whole blood, serum and a nasopharyngeal or oropharyngeal swab collected by mobile phlebotomists. Additional blood draws and questionnaires over an approximately two-month period could optionally be provided by prospective study participants. Before DNA extraction, blood samples from the prospective study were shipped at room temperature or frozen. Compared with germline, V lacks 4 bases and J lacks 4 bases; bases without a gene match: 6. The CDR3, from cysteine to phenylalanine, totals 16 residues. Just the 48-base CDR3 DNA is kept, in frame starting at base 1. CDR1 SGDLS and CDR2 YYNGEE were looked up in the germline V gene.

TCRbeta CDR3 regions were amplified from genomic DNA using the immunoSEQ Assay, a bias-controlled multiplex PCR. Per the original workflow: Nucleated cell counts per sample were estimated from amplification of reference gene primers within the assay. Sequence reads were collapsed and filtered to measure the absolute abundance of every unique TCRbeta CDR3 rearrangement. For each sample, productive Simpson clonality was calculated by taking the square root of Simpson's diversity index across productive rearrangements. Here the immuneACCESS table is served through TCRdb, limited to in-frame sequences with V and J called. Missing clones are a known gap in these copies; in checked studies unresolved V genes cover under half, and the rest lacks a known reason. The V and J calls and clone size are taken from that table; D and trimming were inferred from the DNA. The sample table holds about 250,000 clones, of which more than 75% were seen once. Clones ranked in the top ten supply roughly 15% of the sample.

As for this clone: Its antigen has not been determined. No base quality information exists; no much larger clone differs at one position.

The sequencing input was PBMCs or T cells enriched from blood (not recorded which). The chain uses TRBV9 and TRBJ2-5; TRBD2 agrees with 14 junctional bases. The sequence came from a man aged 18 to 29 who had recovered from COVID-19. CDR3 loop: CASSLGLAGGPETQYF. Here is the DNA: TGTGCCAGCAGCCTCGGACTAGCGGGGGGCCCAGAGACCCAGTACTTC.